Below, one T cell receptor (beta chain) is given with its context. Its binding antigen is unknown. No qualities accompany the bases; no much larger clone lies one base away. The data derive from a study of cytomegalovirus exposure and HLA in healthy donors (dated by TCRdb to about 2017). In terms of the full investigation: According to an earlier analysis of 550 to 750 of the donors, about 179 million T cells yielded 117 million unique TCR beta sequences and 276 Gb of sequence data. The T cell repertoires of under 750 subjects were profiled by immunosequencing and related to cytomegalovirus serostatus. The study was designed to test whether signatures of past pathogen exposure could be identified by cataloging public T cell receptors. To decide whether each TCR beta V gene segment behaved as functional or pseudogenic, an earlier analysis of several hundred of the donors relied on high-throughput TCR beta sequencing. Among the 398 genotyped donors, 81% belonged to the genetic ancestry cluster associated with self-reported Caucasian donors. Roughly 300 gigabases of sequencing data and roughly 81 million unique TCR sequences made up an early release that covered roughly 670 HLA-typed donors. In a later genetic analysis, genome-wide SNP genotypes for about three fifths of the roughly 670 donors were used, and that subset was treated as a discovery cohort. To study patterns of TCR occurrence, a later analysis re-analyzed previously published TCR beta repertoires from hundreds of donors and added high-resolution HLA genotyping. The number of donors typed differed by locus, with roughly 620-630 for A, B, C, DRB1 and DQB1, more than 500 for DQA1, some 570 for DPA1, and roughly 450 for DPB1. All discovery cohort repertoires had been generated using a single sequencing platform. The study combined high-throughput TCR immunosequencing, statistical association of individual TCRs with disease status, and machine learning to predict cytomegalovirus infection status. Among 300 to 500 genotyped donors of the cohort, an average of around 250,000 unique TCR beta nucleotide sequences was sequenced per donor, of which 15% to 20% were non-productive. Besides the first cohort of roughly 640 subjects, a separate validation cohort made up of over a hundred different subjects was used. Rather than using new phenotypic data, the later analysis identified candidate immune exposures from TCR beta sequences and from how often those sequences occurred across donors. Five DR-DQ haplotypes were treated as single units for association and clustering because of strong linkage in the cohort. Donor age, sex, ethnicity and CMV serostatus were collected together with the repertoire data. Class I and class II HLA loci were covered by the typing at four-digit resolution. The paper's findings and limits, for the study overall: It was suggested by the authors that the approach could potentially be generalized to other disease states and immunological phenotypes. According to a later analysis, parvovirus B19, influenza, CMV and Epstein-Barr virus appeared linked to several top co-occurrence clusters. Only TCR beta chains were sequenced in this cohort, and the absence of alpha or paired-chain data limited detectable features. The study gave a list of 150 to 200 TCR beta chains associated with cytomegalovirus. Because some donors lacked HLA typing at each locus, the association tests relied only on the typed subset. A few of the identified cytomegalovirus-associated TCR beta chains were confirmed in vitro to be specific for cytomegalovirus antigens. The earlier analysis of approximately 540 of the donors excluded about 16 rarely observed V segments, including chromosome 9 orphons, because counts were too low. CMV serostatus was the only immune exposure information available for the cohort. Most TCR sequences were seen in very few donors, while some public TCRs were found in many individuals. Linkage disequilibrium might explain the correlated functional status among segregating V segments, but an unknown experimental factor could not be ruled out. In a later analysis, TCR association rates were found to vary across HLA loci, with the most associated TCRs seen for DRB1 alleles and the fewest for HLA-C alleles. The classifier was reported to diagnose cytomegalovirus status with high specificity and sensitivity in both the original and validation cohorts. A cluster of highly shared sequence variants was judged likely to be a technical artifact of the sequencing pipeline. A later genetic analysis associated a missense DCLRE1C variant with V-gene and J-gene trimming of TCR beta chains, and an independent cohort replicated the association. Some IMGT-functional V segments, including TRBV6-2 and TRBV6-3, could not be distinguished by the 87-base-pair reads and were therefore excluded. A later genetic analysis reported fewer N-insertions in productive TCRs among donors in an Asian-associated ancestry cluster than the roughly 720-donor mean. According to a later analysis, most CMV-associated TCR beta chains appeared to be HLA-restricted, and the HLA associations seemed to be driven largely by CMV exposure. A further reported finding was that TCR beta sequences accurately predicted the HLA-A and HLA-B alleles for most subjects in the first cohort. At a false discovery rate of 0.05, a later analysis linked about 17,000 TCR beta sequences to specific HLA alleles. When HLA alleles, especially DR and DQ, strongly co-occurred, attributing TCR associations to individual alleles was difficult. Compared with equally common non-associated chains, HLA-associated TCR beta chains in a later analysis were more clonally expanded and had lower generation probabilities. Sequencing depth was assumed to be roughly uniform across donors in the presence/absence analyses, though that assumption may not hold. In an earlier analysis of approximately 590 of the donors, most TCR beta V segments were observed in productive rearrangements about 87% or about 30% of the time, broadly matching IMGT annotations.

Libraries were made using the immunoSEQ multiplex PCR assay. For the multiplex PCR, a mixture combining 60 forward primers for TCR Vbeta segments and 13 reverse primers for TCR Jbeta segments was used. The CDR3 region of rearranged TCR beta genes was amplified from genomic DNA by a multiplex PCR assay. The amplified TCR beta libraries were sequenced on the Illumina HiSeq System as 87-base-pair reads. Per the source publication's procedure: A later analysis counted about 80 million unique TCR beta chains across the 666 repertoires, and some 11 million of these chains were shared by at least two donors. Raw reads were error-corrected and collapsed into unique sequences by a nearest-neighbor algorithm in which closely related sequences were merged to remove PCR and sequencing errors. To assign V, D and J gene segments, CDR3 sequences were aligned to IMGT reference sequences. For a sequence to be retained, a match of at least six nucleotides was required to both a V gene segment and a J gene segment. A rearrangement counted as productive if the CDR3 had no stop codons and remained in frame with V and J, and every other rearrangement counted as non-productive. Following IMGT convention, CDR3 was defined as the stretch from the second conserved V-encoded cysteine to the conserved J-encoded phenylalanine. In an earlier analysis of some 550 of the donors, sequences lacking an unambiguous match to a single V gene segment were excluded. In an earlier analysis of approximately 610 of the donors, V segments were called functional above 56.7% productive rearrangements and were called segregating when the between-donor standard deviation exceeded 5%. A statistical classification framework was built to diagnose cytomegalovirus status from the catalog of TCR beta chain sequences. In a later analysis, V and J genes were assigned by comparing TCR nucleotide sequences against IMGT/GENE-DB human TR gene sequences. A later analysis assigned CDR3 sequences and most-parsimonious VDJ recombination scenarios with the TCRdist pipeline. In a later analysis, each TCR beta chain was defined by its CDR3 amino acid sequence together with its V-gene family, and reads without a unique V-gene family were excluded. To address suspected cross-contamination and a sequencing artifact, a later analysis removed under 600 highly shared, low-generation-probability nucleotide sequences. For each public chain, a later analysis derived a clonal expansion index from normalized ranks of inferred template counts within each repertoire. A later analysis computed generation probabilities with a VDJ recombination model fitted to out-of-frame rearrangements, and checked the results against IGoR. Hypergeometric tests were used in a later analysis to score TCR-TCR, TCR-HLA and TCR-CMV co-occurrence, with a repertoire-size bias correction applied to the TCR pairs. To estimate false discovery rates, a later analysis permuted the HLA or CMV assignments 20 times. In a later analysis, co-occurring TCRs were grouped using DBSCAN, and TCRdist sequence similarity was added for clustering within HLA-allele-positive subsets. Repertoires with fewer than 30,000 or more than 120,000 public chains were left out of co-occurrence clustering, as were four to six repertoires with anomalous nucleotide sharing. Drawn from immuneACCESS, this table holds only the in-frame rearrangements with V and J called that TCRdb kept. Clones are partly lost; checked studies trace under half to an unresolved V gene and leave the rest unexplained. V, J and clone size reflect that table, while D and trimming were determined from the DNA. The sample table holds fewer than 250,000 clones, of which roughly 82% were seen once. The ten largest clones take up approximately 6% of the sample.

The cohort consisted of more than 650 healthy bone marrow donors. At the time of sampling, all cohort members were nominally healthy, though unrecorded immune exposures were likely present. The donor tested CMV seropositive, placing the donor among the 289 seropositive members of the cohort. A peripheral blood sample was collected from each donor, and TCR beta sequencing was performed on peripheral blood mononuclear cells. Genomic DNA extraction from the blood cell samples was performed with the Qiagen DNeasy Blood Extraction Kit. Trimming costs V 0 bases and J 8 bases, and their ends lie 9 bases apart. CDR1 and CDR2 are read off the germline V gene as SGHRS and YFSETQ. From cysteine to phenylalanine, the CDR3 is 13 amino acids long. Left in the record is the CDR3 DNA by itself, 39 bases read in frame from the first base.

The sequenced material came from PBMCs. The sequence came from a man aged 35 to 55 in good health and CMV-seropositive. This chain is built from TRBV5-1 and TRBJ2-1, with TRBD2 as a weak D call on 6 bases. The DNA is TGCGCCAGCAGCTTGGCTAGCGACCATGAGCAGTTCTTC. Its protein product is CASSLASDHEQFF.